The 10 T cell receptor beta chains listed next were all sequenced from one sample in a study of T cells after yellow fever vaccination. TCRdb reanalysed the 5' RACE reads using MiXCR and keeps one entry per CDR3 protein. Of some 600,000 distinct CDR3 sequences listed, about 15% were seen once; the top ten hold roughly 17%. The sequencing here drew on PBMCs, taken 4 to 5 days after the first yellow fever vaccination. These receptors all stem from a man between 18 and 29 years old who received the YFV17D yellow fever vaccine.

V and J are TRBV28 and TRBJ1-1; a possible D gene is TRBD1 (6 bases). CDR1 is MDHEN, CDR2 SYDVKM, per germline. Trimming removed 5 bases from V and 11 bases from J, with 18 bases in between. This CDR3 has 13 amino acids. Written as DNA, the CDR3 is TGTGCCAGCAGTAGAAGTACAGGGTTATCGGCTTTCTTT. Protein: CASSRSTGLSAFF.

The chain couples TRBV5-1 to TRBJ1-1; D unresolved. V was clipped by 4 bases and J by 3 bases, with 13 bases between them. The CDR3 has 14 residues. Germline V gives CDR1 SGHRS, CDR2 YFSETQ. This CDR3 reads CASSGSGRDTEAFF. CDR3 in DNA: TGCGCCAGCAGCGGATCAGGACGGGACACTGAAGCTTTCTTT.

This clonotype was recorded at least ten times. This chain links TRBV5-1 with TRBJ2-2; TRBD2 matches at 11 bases. After removal of 6 bases from V and 3 bases from J, the junction contained 4 bases not matched to a gene. CDR1 and CDR2 from the germline V gene are SGHRS and YFSETQ. The CDR3 consists of 15 residues. The CDR3 coding sequence is TGCGCCAGCACTACTAGCGGGGGCCACACCGGGGAGCTGTTTTTT. Translated: CASTTSGGHTGELFF. Complete variable domain (other parts from reference TRBV5-1 and TRBJ2-2): KAGVTQTPRYLIKTRGQQVTLSCSPISGHRSVSWYQQTPGQGLQFLFEYFSETQRNKGNFPGRFSGRQFSNSRSEMNVSTLELGDSALYLCASTTSGGHTGELFFGEGSRLTVL.

The chain joins TRBV3-1 to TRBJ2-5, with 8 bases lining up with TRBD2. The CDR3 loop spans 15 amino acids. Per germline, CDR1 LGHDT and CDR2 YNNKEL (reference sequence). V lost 2 bases and J lost 3; bases outside the gene matches: 5. The CDR3 protein is CASSQTAGGKETQYF. DNA of the CDR3: TGTGCCAGCAGCCAAACCGCGGGGGGTAAAGAGACCCAGTACTTC.

In its sample, this clonotype was seen a few times. The genes are TRBV29-1 and TRBJ2-2; 7 bases match TRBD1. The J segment lost 2 bases and the V segment lost 5 bases, leaving 5 bases of the junction unmatched. Germline V lookup: CDR1 SQVTM, CDR2 ANQGSEA. This CDR3 contains 14 residues. The DNA for the CDR3 is TGCAGCGTTCGAACAGGGGTAAACACCGGGGAGCTGTTTTTT. Protein sequence: CSVRTGVNTGELFF.

This chain links TRBV29-1 with TRBJ1-1, with D maybe TRBD1 (6 bases). Trimming shortened V by 4 bases and J by 1 base, and 10 bases separated the two germline ends. Germline V CDR1 and CDR2: SQVTM, ANQGSEA. The CDR3 has 13 residues. The CDR3 here is CSVVRGPNTEAFF. In nucleotides, the CDR3 is TGCAGCGTTGTTCGGGGGCCGAACACTGAAGCTTTCTTT. Supplemented by reference TRBV29-1 and TRBJ1-1, the full variable domain reads SAVISQKPSRDICQRGTSLTIQCQVDSQVTMMFWYRQQPGQSLTLIATANQGSEATYESGFVIDKFPISRPNLTFSTLTVSNMSPEDSSIYLCSVVRGPNTEAFFGQGTRLTVV.

Only a few counts were recorded for this clonotype. The chain joins TRBV7-6 to TRBJ2-3; TRBD1 agrees at 7 bases. Per germline, CDR1 SGHVS and CDR2 FNYEAQ. This CDR3 spans 17 amino acids. J was trimmed by 4 bases and V by 1 base; bases with no gene match: 11. The CDR3 spells CASSLGGGTGSPDTQYF. The DNA for the CDR3 is TGTGCCAGCAGCTTAGGAGGGGGCACAGGGAGCCCAGATACGCAGTATTTT.

The chain couples TRBV12-3 or TRBV12-4 to TRBJ2-2; the D is unclear. This CDR3 contains 13 residues. Trimming pared 10 bases from V and 4 bases from J, leaving 13 bases between. The CDR3 here is CATSQFGTGELFF. For the CDR3, the DNA is TGTGCCACCTCCCAATTCGGCACCGGGGAGCTGTTTTTT.

This clonotype has just a few counts. The chain combines TRBV7-6 with TRBJ1-5; D not resolved. The CDR3 runs 15 residues. The V gene lost 1 base and the J gene lost 6 bases, with 13 bases spanning the gap. In germline, CDR1 is SGHVS, CDR2 FNYEAQ. The CDR3 DNA sequence: TGTGCCAGCAGCTTAGGGGTCCGGGTAGGTCAGCCCCAGCATTTT. Amino acid sequence: CASSLGVRVGQPQHF.

The genes are TRBV9 and TRBJ2-3; 8 bases line up with TRBD2. CDR3 length: 16 amino acids. With V trimmed by 0 bases and J by 0 bases, 3 bases remained unmatched. Germline V gene sequence: CDR1 SGDLS, CDR2 YYNGEE. The DNA for the CDR3 is TGTGCCAGCAGCGTAGTGGCTAGCGGGAGCACAGATACGCAGTATTTT. Amino acids: CASSVVASGSTDTQYF.